The clone carrying this T cell receptor (beta chain) showed up just a few times. The target antigen is unknown. Presence of unique molecular identifiers characterized the TCR beta cDNA libraries. MiXCR, run by TCRdb on the PCR reads, gives a single entry per CDR3 protein. Of about 800,000 distinct CDR3 sequences listed, 25% to 30% are singletons. The CDR3 loop spans 14 amino acids. Germline loops: CDR1 SGHDT, CDR2 YYEEEE. J gave up 0 bases and V 1 base, and 0 bases lay outside the gene matches. This specimen comes from a study of post-analysis software for immune sequencing data. Regarding the study as a whole: Among multiple sclerosis patients, normalized Chao1 diversity was significantly below that of controls. Among five TRBV segments more frequent in patients than controls were TRBV5-6, TRBV5-1 and TRBV20-1.

This chain connects TRBV5-6 to TRBJ1-2; 7 nucleotides line up with TRBD1. The sample was blood. This sequence was found in a girl aged 10 to 17 with multiple sclerosis. The CDR3 sequence: CASSLTGANYGYTF. As DNA, the CDR3 is TGTGCCAGCAGCTTGACAGGGGCTAACTATGGCTACACCTTC.